The clone carrying this T cell receptor beta chain came up once. Antigen unknown. The length of the CDR3 is 13 residues. CDR1 and CDR2 (germline): SNHLY, FYNNEI. The J segment lost 1 base and the V segment lost 6 bases, leaving 3 bases of the junction unmatched. PCR used 60 Vbeta primers and 13 Jbeta primers. The method was immunoSEQ multiplex PCR; TCRdb's version includes in-frame clones alone and lacks a portion of them. The table records about 97,000 clones, around four fifths of them present only once. This sample was included in a study of cytomegalovirus exposure and HLA in healthy donors. Whole-study findings and limits: V- and J-gene trimming in TCR beta was tied to a missense DCLRE1C variant by an analysis performed later. Accurate prediction of most subjects' HLA-A and HLA-B alleles from TCR beta sequences was reported. Earlier analysis looked at TCR beta V segments, and most were productive about 90% or about 30% of the time. For presence/absence analyses, sequencing depth was assumed to be roughly uniform across donors.

Sequencing input: PBMCs. The chain uses TRBV2 and TRBJ2-7, with 7 bases matching TRBD1. The TCR was taken from a man aged 40-50 years in good health and CMV-seronegative. CDR3 in amino acids: CASSWDRSYEQYF. The CDR3 coding sequence is TGTGCCAGCAGCTGGGACAGATCCTACGAGCAGTACTTC.